The source of this TCR beta chain is a study of T cell repertoires in ileal Crohn's disease. Assay used: immunoSEQ multiplex PCR; TCRdb lists only in-frame clones, some missing. This sample has roughly 15,000 clones, with about 60% found just once. The germline V gene has CDR1 SGHRS and CDR2 YFSETQ. The V end lost 0 bases, the J end lost 8 bases, and 18 bases lay between the germline ends. This CDR3 spans 15 amino acids. The sequence came from an adult with Crohn's disease. Sequencing was carried out using ileal tissue. The chain joins TRBV5-1 to TRBJ2-7; D might be TRBD2 (6 bases). The CDR3 DNA reads TGCGCCAGCAGCTTGGATGGGGGAGGCTCTCCCAAGCAGTACTTC. This translates into CASSLDGGGSPKQYF.